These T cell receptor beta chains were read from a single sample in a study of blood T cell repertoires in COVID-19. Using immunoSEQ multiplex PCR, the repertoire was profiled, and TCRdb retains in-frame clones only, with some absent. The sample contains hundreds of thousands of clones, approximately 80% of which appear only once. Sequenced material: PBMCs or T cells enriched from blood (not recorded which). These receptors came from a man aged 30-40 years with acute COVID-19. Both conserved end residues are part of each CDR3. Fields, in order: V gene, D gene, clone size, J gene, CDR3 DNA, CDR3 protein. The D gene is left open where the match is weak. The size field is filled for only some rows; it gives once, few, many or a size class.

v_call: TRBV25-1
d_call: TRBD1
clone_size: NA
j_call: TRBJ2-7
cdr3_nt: TGTGCCACCCTGTCCGGGACAGGTTCCTACGAGCAGTACTTC
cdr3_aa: CATLSGTGSYEQYF

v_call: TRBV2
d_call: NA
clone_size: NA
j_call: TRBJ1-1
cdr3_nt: TGTGCCAGCATGCCTATCCAGGGCCCGACGGCTGAAGCTTTCTTT
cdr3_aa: CASMPIQGPTAEAFF

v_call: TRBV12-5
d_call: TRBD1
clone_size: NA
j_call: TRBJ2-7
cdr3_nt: TGTGCTAGTGGTCCCCCGGGACAGCTTACCTACGAGCAGTACTTC
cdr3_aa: CASGPPGQLTYEQYF

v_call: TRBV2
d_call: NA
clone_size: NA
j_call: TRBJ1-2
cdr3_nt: TGTGCCAGCAGGGGTATCAGACAGACGTCTGGCTACACCTTC
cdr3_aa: CASRGIRQTSGYTF

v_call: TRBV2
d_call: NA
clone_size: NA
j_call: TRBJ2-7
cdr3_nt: TGTGCCAGGAACGTAAGGGGGAGCTACGAGCAGTACTTC
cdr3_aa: CARNVRGSYEQYF

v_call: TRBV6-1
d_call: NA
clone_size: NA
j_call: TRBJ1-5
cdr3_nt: TGTGCCAGCAGTGAACAGGTCAATCAGCCCCAGCATTTT
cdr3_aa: CASSEQVNQPQHF

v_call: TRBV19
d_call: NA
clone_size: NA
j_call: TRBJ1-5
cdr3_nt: TGTGCCAGTAGTACGCGGGTCACTAATCAGCCCCAGCATTTT
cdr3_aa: CASSTRVTNQPQHF

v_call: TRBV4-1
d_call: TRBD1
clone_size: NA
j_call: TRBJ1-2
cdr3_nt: TGCGCCAGCAGCCTCTCCACCATTGGGACAGGTGGGGGCTACACCTTC
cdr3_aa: CASSLSTIGTGGGYTF

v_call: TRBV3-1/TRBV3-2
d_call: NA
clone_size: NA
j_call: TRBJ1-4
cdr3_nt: TGTGCCAGCAGCCAAGGGGATAGGGGAGGAAAACTGTTTTTT
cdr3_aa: CASSQGDRGGKLFF

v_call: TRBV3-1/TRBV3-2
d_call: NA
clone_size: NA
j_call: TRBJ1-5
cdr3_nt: TGTGCCAGCAGCCCAAATCAGGGGAGTAACCAGCATTTT
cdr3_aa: CASSPNQGSNQHF

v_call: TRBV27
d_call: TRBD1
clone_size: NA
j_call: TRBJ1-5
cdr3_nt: TGTGCCAGCAGTCCGCAACAGGGGTTAGGTCAGCCCCAGCATTTT
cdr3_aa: CASSPQQGLGQPQHF

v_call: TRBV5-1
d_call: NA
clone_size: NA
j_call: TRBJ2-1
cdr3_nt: TGCGCCAGCAGCTTGGAACCAGGGCTCTACAATGAGCAGTTCTTC
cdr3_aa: CASSLEPGLYNEQFF

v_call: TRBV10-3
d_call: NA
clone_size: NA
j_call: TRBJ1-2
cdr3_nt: TGTGCCATCAGCGGGGGAAACTATGGCTACACCTTC
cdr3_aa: CAISGGNYGYTF

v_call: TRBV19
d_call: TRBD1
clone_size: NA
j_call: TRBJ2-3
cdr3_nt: TGTGCCAGTAGTATGGGACAGGTCCGTGATACGCAGTATTTT
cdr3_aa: CASSMGQVRDTQYF

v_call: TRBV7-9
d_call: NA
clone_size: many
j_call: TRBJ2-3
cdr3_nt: TGTGCCAGCAGCTCGCGGGGACCCGATACGCAGTATTTT
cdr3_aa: CASSSRGPDTQYF

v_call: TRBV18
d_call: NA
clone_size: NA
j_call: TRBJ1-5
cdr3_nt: TGTGCCAGCTCACCCCTTAGGGGTGCCGGCCAGCCCCAGCATTTT
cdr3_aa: CASSPLRGAGQPQHF

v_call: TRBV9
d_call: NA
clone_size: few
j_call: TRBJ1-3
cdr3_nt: TGTGCCAGCAGCACCTATGGGGGGGCCGCTGGAAACACCATATATTTT
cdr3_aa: CASSTYGGAAGNTIYF

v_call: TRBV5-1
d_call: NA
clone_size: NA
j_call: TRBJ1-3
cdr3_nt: TGCGCCAGCAGCTTGGTTCCCGCAGGGACTGGAAACACCATATATTTT
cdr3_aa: CASSLVPAGTGNTIYF

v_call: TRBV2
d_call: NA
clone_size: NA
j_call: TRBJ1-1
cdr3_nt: TGTGCCAGCAGTGAGGACTTGACCAGTGAAGCTTTCTTT
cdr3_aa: CASSEDLTSEAFF

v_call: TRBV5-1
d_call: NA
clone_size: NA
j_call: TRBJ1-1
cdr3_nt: TGCGCCAGCAGCGAACGGGACACCAGAACGGTCACTGAAGCTTTCTTT
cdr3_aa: CASSERDTRTVTEAFF

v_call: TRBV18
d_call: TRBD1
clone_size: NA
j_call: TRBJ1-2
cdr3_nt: TGTGCCAGCTCACCGGGGACAGGGCCTAACTATGGCTACACCTTC
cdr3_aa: CASSPGTGPNYGYTF

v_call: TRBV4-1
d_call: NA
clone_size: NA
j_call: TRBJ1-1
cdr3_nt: TGCGCCAGCAGCCAAGGCAGCGGTGGGGGGATGAACACTGAAGCTTTCTTT
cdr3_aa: CASSQGSGGGMNTEAFF

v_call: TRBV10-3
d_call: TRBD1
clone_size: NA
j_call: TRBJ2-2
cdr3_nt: TGTGCCACGGACAGGGGTAACACCGGGGAGCTGTTTTTT
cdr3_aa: CATDRGNTGELFF

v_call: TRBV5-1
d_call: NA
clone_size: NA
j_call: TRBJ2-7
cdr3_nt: TGCGCCAGCAGCCCTGAAGACAGGTTCTACGAGCAGTACTTC
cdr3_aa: CASSPEDRFYEQYF

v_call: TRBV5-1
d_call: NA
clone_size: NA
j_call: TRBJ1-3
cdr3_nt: TGCGCCAGCAGCCCCCGGACAGATTTCTCTGGAAACACCATATATTTT
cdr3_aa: CASSPRTDFSGNTIYF

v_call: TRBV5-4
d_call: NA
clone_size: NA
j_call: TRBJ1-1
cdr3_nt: TGTGCCAGCAGCCCCTACATAGGAGCGAACACTGAAGCTTTCTTT
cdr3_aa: CASSPYIGANTEAFF

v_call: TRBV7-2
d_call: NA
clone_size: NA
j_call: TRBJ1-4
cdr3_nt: TGTGCCAGCAGCTGGACAGCGAATGAAAAACTGTTTTTT
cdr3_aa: CASSWTANEKLFF

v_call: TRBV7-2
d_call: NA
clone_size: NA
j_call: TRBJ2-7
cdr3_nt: TGTGCCAGCAGCTTAGTTGGCGGTTCCTACGAGCAGTACTTC
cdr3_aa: CASSLVGGSYEQYF

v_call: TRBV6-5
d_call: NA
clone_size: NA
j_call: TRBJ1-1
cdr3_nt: TGTGCCAGCACCGAAGGTCAGGCGAACACTGAAGCTTTCTTT
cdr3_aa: CASTEGQANTEAFF

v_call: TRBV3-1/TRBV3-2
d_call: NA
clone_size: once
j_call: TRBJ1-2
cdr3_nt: TGTGCCAGCAGCCACGCTAACTATGGCTACACCTTC
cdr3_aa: CASSHANYGYTF

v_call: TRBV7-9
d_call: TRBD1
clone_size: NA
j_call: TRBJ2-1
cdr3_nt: TGTGCCAGCAGCATGGCGGGACAGGGGGCCTATGAGCAGTTCTTC
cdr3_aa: CASSMAGQGAYEQFF

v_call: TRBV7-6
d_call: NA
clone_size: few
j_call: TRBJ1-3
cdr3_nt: TGTGCCAGCAGCCAACAGGCCTCTGGAAACACCATATATTTT
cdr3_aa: CASSQQASGNTIYF

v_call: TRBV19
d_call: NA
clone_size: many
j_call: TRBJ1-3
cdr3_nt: TGTGCCAGTAGTATCCCGCCGAGCTCTGGAAACACCATATATTTT
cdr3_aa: CASSIPPSSGNTIYF

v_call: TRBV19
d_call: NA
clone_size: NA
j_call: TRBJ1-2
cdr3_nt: TGTGCCAGCTCCTATGGCTACACCTTC
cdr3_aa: CASSYGYTF

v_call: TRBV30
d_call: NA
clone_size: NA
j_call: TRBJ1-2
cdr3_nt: TGTGCCTGGAGGGGCAGATTAAACTATGGCTACACCTTC
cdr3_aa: CAWRGRLNYGYTF

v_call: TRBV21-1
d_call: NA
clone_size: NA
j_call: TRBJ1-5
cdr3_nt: TGTGCCAGCAGCAAAGTACGGGGAGGAGATAGCAATCAGCCCCAGCATTTT
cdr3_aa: CASSKVRGGDSNQPQHF

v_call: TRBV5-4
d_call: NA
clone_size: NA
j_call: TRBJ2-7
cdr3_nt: TGTGCCAGCAGCTTGGAGTCCAGGGAAGGCTACGAGCAGTACTTC
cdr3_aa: CASSLESREGYEQYF

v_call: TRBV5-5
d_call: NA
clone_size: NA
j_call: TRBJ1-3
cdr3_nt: TGTGCCAGCATCATCAAGGGGGGGCCCTCTGGAAACACCATATATTTT
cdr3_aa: CASIIKGGPSGNTIYF

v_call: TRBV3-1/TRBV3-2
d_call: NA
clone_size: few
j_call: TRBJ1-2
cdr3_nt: TGTGCCAGCAGCCTAGCTGGCGATAACTATGGCTACACCTTC
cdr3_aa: CASSLAGDNYGYTF

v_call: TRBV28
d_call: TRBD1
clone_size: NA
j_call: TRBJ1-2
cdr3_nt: TGTGCCAGCTCCGAGGGGGCGAAGGATGGCTACACCTTC
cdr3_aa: CASSEGAKDGYTF

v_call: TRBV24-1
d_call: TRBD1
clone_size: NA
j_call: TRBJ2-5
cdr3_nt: TGTGCCACAGGGACAGGGGAAGAGACCCAGTACTTC
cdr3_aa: CATGTGEETQYF

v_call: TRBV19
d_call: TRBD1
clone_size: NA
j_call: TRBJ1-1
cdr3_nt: TGTGCCAGTAGTCAAGGACAGGGGATGGGAGTCACTGAAGCTTTCTTT
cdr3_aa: CASSQGQGMGVTEAFF

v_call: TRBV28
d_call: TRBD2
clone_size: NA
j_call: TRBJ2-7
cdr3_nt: TGTGCCAGCAGTTCCCTCCCCCTCGGGGGGGCGGGAGAGCAGTACTTC
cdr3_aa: CASSSLPLGGAGEQYF

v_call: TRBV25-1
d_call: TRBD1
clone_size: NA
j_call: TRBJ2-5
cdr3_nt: TGTGCCAGCAGTAACAGGGGTTCGGAGACCCAGTACTTC
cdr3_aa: CASSNRGSETQYF

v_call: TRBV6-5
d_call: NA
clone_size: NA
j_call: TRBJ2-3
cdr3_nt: TGTGCCAGCAGTTCCAGGGCAGATACGCAGTATTTT
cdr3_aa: CASSSRADTQYF

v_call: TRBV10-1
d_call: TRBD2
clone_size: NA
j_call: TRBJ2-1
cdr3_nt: TGCGCCAGCAGTGACCAACTAGCGGCGAGCTCCTACAATGAGCAGTTCTTC
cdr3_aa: CASSDQLAASSYNEQFF

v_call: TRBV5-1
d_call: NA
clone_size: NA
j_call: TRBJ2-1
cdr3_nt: TGCGCCAGCAGCTACGCCCAGGGGAATGAGCAGTTCTTC
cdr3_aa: CASSYAQGNEQFF

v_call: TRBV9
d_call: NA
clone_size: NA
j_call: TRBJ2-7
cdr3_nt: TGTGCCAGCAACGGGGGTACGCTCGGGTTCGAGCAGTACTTC
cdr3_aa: CASNGGTLGFEQYF

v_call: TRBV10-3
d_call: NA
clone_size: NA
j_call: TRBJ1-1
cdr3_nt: TGTGCCATCAGCAAGGGAGAGGAATGGACTGAAGCTTTCTTT
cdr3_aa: CAISKGEEWTEAFF

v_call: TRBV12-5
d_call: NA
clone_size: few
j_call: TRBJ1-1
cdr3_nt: TGTGCTAGTGGTTTGGTAATCGGCCGCCAGGGGAACACTGAAGCTTTCTTT
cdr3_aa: CASGLVIGRQGNTEAFF

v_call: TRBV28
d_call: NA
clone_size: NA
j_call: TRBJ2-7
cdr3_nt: TGTGCCAGCAGTTTGGGGGGTGGGCCCTACGAGCAGTACTTC
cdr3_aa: CASSLGGGPYEQYF

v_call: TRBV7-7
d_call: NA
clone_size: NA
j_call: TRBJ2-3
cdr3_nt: TGTGCCAGCAGCGGAGCGCCAGCGGGCCCAGACACGCAGTATTTT
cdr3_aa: CASSGAPAGPDTQYF

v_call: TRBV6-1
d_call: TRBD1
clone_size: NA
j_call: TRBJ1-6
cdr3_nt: TGTGCCAGCAGTGAGAGGACAGGGAATTCACCCCTCCACTTT
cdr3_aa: CASSERTGNSPLHF